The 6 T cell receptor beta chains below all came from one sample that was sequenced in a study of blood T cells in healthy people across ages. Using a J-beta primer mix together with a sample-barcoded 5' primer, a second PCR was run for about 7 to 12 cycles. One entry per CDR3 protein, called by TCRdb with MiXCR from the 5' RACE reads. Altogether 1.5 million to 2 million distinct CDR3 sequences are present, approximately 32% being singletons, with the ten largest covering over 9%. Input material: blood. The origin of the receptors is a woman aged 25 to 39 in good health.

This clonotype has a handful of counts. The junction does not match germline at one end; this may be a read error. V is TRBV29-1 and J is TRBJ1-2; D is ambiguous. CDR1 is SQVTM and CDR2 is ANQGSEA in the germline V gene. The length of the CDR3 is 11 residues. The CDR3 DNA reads TGCGGCGTTGAACTTCAATTTGGCTACACCTTC. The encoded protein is CGVELQFGYTF.

The CDR3 spells CASSHEGLGRSPLHF. The CDR3 nucleotides read TGTGCCAGCAGCCACGAGGGTTTGGGGCGTTCACCCCTCCACTTT. V usage is TRBV6-5 and J usage is TRBJ1-6, with D perhaps matching TRBD1 (5 bases). CDR3 size: 15 residues. Looked up from germline, CDR1 is MNHEY and CDR2 is SVGAGI. V gave up 6 bases and J gave up 9 bases, with 18 bases separating them.

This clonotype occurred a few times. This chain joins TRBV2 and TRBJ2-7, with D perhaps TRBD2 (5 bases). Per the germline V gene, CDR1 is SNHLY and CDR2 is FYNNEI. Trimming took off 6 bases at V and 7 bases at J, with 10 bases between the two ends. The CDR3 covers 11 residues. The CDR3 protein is CASRKREEQYF. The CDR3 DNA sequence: TGTGCCAGCAGGAAGAGGGAGGAGCAGTACTTC.

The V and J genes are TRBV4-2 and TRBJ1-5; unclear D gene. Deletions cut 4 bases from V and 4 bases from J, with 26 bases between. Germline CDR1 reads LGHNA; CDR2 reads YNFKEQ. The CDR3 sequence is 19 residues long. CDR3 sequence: CASSPQPGLGRDENQPQHF. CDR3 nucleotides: TGTGCCAGCAGCCCACAACCGGGATTGGGCCGAGATGAAAATCAGCCCCAGCATTTT.

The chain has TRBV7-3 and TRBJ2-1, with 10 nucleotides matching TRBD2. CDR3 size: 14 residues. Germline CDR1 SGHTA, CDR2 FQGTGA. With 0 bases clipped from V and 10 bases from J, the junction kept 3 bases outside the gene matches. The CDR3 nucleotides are TGTGCCAGCAGCTTAACGGCACTAGCGGGGGAGCAGTTCTTC. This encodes CASSLTALAGEQFF.

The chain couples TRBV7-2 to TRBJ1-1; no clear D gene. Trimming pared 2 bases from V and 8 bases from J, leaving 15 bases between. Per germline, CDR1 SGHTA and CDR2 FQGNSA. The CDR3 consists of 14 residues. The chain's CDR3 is CASSLSRPVKEAFF. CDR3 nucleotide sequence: TGTGCCAGCAGCTTATCCCGTCCAGTTAAAGAAGCTTTCTTT. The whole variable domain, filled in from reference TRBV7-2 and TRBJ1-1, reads GAGVSQSPSNKVTEKGKDVELRCDPISGHTALYWYRQSLGQGLEFLIYFQGNSAPDKSGLPSDRFSAERTGGSVSTLTIQRTQQEDSAVYLCASSLSRPVKEAFFGQGTRLTVV.